The present entry profiles one T cell receptor beta chain with its context. The sample comes from a study of T-cell memory formation after mild COVID-19. TCRdb redid the calling of the 5' RACE reads with MiXCR, one entry per CDR3 protein. The sample holds about 340,000 distinct CDR3 sequences; 13% to 15% are singletons and the top ten take 22%. From germline, CDR1 is MGHDK and CDR2 SYGVNS. The CDR3 sequence is 14 residues long. Trimming left V 1 base short and J 8 bases short, with 11 bases between. The genes are TRBV25-1 and TRBJ1-4; the D gene is possibly TRBD1 (6 bases). Sequencing was carried out using PBMCs or a T cell subset sorted from them (not recorded which). The sequence was collected from a man aged 18 to 29 who had mild COVID-19 (a few samples of this study predate the infection). Cell type and time point are not known. The CDR3 spells CASSESGQTEKLFF. The CDR3 bases are TGTGCCAGCAGTGAATCTGGACAGACAGAAAAACTGTTTTTT.